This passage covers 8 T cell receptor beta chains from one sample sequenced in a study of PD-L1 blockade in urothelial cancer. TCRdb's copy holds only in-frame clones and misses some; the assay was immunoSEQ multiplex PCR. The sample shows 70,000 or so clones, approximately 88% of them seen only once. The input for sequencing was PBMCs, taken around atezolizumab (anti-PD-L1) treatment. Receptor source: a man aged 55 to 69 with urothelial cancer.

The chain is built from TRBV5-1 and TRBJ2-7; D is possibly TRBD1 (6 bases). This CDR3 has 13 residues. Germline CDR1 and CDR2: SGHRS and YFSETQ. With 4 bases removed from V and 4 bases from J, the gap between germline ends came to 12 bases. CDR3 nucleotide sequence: TGCGCCAGCAGCCCGTCGGACAGATACGAGCAGTACTTC. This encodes CASSPSDRYEQYF. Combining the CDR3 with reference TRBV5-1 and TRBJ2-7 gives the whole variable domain KAGVTQTPRYLIKTRGQQVTLSCSPISGHRSVSWYQQTPGQGLQFLFEYFSETQRNKGNFPGRFSGRQFSNSRSEMNVSTLELGDSALYLCASSPSDRYEQYFGPGTRLTVT.

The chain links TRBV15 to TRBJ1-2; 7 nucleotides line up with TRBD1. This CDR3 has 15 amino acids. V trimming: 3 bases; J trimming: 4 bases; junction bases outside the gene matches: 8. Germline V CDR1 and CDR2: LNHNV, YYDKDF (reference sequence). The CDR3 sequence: CATSRGRDSIYGYTF. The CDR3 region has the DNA TGTGCCACCAGCAGGGGACGGGACAGTATCTATGGCTACACCTTC.

In DNA, the CDR3 is TGCAGCGTTGAAGAAGGGCGGGGGGGGATTGAGACCCAGTACTTC. The encoded protein is CSVEEGRGGIETQYF. J is TRBJ2-5 and V is TRBV29-1; 9 nucleotides agree with TRBD2. V was pared by 0 bases and J by 5 bases, with 7 bases of the junction left unmatched. Germline V gene sequence: CDR1 SQVTM, CDR2 ANQGSEA. CDR3 length equals 15 residues.

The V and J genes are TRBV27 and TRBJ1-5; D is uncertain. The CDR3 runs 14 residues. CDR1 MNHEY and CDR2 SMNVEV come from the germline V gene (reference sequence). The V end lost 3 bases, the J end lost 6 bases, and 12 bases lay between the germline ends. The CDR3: CASSFGSGSQPQHF. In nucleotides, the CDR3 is TGTGCCAGCAGTTTTGGGTCGGGGAGTCAGCCCCAGCATTTT.

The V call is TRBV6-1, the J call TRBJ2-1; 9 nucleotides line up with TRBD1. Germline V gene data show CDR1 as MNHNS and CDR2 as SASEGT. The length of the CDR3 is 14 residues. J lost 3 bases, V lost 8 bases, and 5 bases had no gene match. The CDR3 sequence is CASETGGVYNEQFF. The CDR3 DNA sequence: TGTGCCAGCGAGACAGGGGGTGTCTACAATGAGCAGTTCTTC.

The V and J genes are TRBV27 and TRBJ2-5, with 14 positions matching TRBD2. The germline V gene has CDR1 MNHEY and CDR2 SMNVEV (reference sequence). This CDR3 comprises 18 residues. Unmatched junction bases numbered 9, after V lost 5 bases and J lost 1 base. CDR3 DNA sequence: TGTGCCAGCAGTCCCACTTGGACTAGCGGGAGGACCCAAGAGACCCAGTACTTC. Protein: CASSPTWTSGRTQETQYF.

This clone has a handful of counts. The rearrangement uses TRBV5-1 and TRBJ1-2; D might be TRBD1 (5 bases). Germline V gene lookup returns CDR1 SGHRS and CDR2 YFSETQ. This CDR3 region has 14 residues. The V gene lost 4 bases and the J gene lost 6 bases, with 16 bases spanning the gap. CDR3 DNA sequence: TGCGCCAGCAGCCGTGGGGGGGTAGGGGATGGCTACACCTTC. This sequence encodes CASSRGGVGDGYTF.

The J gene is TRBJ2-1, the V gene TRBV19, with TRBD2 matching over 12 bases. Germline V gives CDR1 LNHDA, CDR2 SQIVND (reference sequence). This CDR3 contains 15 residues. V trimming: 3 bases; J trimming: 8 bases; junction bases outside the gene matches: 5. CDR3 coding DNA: TGTGCCAGTAGTATCTCTAGCGGGAGGGTCTATGAGCAGTTCTTC. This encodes CASSISSGRVYEQFF. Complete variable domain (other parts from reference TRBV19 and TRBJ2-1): DGGITQSPKYLFRKEGQNVTLSCEQNLNHDAMYWYRQDPGQGLRLIYYSQIVNDFQKGDIAEGYSVSREKKESFPLTVTSAQKNPTAFYLCASSISSGRVYEQFFGPGTRLTVL.